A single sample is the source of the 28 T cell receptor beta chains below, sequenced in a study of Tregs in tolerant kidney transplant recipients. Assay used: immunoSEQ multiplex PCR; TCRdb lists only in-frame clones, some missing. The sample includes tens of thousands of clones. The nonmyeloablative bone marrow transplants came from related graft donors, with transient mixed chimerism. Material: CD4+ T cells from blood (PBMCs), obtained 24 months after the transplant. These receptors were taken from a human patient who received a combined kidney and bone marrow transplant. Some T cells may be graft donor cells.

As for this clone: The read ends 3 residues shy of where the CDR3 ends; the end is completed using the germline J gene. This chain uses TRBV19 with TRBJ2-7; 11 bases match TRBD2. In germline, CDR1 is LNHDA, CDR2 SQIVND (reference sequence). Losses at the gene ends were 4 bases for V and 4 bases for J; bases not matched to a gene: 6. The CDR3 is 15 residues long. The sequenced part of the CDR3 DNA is TGTGCCAGTAGTACGCTAGCGGGAGGACTTTACGAG. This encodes CASSTLAGGLYE. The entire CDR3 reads CASSTLAGGLYEQYF.

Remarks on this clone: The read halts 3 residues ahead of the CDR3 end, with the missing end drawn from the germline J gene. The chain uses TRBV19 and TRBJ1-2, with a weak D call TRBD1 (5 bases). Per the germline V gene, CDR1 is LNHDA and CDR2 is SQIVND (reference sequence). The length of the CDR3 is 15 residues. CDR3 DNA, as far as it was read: TGTGCCAGTAGCATGAACGGATGGGGCTCTCGGGGC. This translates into CASSMNGWGSRG. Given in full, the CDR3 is CASSMNGWGSRGYTF.

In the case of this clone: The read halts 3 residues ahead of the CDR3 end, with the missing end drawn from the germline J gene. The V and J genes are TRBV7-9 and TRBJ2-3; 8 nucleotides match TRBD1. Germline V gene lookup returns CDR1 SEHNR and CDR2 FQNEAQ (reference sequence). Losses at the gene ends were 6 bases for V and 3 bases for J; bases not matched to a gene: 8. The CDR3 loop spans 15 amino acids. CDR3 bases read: TGTGCCAGCAGACCACCAGGGGGCGGGACAGATACG. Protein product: CASRPPGGGTDT. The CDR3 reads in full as CASRPPGGGTDTQYF.

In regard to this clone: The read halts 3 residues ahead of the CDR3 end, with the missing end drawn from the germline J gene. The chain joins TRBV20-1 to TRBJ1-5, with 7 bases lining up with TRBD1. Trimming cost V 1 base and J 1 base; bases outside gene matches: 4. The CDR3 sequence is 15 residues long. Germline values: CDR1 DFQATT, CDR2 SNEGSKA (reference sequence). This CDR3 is CSARVGGGSNQPQHF. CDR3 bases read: TGCAGTGCTAGAGTTGGAGGGGGCAGCAATCAGCCC.

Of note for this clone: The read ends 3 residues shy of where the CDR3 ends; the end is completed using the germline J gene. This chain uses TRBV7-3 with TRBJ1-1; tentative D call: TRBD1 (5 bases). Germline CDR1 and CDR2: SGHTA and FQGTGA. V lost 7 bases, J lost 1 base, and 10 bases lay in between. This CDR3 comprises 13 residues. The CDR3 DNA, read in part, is TGTGCCAGCAAGGCAGGGAGGAACACTGAA. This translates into CASKAGRNTE. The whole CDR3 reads CASKAGRNTEAFF.

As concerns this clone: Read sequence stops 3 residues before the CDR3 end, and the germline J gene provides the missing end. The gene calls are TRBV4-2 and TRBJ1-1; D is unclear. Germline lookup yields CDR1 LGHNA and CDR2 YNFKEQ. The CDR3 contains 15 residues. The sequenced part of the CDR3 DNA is TGTGCCAGCAGCCAAGATCTTCTTGTATCAGCGGAA. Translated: CASSQDLLVSAE. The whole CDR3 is CASSQDLLVSAEAFF.

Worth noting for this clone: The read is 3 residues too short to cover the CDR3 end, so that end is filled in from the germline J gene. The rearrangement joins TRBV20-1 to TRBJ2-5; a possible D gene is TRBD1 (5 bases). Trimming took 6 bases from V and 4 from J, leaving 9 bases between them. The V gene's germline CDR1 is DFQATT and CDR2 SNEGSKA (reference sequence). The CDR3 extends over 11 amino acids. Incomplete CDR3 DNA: TGCAGTGCCTCAGGGATAGAGACC. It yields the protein CSASGIET. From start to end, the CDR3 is CSASGIETQYF.

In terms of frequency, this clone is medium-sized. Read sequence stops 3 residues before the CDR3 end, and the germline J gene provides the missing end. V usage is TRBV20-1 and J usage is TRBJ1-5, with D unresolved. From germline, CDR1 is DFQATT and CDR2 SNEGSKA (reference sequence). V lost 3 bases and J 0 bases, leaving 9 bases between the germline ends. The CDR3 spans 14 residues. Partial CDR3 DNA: TGCAGTGCTAGCCCAGGTTATAGCAATCAGCCC. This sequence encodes CSASPGYSNQP. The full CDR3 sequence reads CSASPGYSNQPQHF.

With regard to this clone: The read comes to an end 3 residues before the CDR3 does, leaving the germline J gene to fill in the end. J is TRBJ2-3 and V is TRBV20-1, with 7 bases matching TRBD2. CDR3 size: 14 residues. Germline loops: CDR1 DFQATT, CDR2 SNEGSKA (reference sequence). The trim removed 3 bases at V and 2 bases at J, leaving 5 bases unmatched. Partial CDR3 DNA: TGCAGTGCTAGGCGCGGGAGCGCCACAGATACG. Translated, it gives CSARRGSATDT. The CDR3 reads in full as CSARRGSATDTQYF.

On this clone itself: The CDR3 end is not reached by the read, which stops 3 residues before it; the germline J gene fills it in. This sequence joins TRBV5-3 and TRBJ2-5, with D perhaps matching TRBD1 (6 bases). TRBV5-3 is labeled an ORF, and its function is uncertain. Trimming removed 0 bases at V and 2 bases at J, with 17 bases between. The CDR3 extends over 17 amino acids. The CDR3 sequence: CARSLANRDHAQETQYF. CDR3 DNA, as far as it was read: TGTGCCAGAAGCTTGGCCAACAGGGACCATGCTCAAGAGACC.

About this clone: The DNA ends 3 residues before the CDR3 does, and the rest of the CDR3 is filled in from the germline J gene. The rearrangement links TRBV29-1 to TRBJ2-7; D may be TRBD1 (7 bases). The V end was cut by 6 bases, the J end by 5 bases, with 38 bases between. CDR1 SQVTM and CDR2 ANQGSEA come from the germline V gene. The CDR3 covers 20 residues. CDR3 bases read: TGCAGCGTAGACACCGGGACAGCCTTTTCCGTTAGGACTATTCAAGACGAG. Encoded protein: CSVDTGTAFSVRTIQDE. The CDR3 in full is CSVDTGTAFSVRTIQDEQYF.

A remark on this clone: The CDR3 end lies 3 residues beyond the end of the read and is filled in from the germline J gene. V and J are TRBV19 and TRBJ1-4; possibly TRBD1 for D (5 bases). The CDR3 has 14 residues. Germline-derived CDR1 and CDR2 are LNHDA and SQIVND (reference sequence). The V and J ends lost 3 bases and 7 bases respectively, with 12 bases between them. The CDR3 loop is CASSISGSGEKLFF. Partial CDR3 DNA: TGTGCCAGTAGTATTTCAGGGTCGGGTGAAAAA.

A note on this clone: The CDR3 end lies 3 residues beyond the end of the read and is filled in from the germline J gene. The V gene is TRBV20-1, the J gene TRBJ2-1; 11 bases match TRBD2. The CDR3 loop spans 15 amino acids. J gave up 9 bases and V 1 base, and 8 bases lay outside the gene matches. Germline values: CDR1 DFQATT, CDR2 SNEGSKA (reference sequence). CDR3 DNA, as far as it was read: TGCAGTGCTAGAGGTCTAGCGGGAGGCGGCGGTGAG. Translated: CSARGLAGGGGE. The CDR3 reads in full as CSARGLAGGGGEQFF.

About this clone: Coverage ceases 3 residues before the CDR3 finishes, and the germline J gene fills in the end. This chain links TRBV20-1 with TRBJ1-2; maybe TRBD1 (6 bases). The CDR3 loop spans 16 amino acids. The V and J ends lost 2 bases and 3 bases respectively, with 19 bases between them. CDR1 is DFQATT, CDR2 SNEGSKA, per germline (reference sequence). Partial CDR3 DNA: TGCAGTGCTAGACTTTGGGAACAGGGATTACACTATGGC. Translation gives CSARLWEQGLHYG. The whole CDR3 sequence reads CSARLWEQGLHYGYTF.

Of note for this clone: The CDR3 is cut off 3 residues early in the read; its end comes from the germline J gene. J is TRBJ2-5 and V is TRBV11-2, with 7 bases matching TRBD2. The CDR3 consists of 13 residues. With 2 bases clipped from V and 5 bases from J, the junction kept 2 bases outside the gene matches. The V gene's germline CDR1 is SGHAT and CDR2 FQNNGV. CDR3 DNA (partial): TGTGCCAGCAGCTTAAGCGGGAAGGAGACC. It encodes CASSLSGKET. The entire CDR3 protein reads CASSLSGKETQYF.

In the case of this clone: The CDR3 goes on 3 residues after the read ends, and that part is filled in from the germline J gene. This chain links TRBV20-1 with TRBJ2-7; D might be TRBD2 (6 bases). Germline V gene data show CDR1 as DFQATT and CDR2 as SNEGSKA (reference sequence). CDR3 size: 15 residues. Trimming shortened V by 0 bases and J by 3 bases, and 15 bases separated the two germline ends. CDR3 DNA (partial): TGCAGTGCTAGAGACCCTAGATTAGCGGACTACGAG. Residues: CSARDPRLADYE. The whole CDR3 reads CSARDPRLADYEQYF.

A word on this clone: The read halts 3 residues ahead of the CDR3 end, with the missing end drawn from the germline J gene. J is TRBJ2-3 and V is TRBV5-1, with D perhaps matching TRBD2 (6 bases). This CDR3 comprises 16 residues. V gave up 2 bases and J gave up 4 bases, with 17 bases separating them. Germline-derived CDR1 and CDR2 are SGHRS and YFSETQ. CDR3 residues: CASSLNRDWGPDTQYF. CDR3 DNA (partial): TGCGCCAGCAGCTTAAACCGGGACTGGGGACCAGATACG.

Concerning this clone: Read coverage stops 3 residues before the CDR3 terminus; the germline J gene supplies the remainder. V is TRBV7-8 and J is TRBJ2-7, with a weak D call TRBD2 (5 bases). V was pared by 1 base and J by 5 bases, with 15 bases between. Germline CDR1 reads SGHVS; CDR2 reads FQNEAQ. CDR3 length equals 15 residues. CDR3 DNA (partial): TGTGCCAGCAGCTTAGACGTAGCGTTCCGCCACGAG. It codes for CASSLDVAFRHE. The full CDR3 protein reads CASSLDVAFRHEQYF.

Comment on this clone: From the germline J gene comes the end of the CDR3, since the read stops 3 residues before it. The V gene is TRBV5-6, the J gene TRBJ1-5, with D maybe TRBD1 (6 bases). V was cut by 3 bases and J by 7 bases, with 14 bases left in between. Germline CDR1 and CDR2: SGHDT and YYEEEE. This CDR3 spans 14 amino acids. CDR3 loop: CASSSSQGRQPQHF. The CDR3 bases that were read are TGTGCCAGCAGCTCTTCACAGGGACGGCAGCCC. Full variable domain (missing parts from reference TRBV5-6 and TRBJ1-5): DAGVTQSPTHLIKTRGQQVTLRCSPKSGHDTVSWYQQALGQGPQFIFQYYEEEERQRGNFPDRFSGHQFPNYSSELNVNALLLGDSALYLCASSSSQGRQPQHFGDGTRLSIL.

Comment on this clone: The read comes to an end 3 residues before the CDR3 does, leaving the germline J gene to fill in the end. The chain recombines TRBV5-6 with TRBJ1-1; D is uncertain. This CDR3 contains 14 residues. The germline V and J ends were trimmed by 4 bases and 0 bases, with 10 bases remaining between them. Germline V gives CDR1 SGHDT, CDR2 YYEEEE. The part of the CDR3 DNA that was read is TGTGCCAGCAGCACCACAATCATGAACACTGAA. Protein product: CASSTTIMNTE. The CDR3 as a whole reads CASSTTIMNTEAFF.

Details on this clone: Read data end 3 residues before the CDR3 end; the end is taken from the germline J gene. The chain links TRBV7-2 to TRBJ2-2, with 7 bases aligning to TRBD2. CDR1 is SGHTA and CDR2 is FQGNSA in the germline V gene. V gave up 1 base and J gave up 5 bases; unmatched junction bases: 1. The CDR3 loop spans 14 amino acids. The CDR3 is CASSLVGGTGELFF. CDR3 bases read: TGTGCCAGCAGCTTAGTCGGGGGGACCGGGGAG.

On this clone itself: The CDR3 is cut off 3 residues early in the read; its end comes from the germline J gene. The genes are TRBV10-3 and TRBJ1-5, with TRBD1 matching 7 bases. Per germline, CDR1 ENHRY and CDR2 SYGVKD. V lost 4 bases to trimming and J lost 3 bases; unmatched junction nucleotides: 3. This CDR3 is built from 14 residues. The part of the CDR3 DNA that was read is TGTGCCATCAGTGCGGACAGGTTCAATCAGCCC. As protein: CAISADRFNQP. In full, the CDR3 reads CAISADRFNQPQHF.

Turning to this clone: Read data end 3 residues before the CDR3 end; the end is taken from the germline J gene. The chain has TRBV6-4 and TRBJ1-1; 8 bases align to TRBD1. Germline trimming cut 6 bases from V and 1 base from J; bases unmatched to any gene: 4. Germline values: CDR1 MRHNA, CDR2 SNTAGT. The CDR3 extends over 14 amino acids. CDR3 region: CASRGQGPNTEAFF. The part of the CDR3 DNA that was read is TGTGCCAGCAGAGGACAGGGTCCGAACACTGAA.

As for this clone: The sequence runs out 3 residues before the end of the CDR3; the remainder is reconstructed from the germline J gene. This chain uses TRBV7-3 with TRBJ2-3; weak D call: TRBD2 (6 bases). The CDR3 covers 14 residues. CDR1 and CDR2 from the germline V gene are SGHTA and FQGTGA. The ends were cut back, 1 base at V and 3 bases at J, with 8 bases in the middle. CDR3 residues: CASSLNGGTDTQYF. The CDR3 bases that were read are TGTGCCAGCAGCTTAAACGGAGGGACAGATACG.

The CDR3 here is CASSLGARSTDTQYF. Partial CDR3 DNA: TGTGCCAGCAGCTTGGGGGCCAGAAGCACAGATACG. This sequence joins TRBV5-8 and TRBJ2-3; D is uncertain. The read terminates 3 residues ahead of where the CDR3 ends, so the germline J gene completes it. Germline V CDR1 and CDR2: SGHTS, YDEGEE. V lost 0 bases and J lost 0, with 8 bases in between. CDR3 length: 15 residues.

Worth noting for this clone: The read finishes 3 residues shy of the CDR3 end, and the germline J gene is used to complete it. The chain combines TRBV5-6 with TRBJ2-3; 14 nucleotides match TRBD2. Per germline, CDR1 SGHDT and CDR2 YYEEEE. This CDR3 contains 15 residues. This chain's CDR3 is CASGAGLAGDVTQYF. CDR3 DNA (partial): TGTGCCAGCGGCGCGGGACTAGCGGGGGACGTAACG.

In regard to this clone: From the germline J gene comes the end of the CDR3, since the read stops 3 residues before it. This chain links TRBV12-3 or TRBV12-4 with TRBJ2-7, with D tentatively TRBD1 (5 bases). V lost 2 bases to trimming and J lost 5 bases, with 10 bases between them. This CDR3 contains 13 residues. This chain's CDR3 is CASSLIGVNEQYF. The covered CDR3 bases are TGTGCCAGCAGTTTAATAGGGGTTAACGAG.

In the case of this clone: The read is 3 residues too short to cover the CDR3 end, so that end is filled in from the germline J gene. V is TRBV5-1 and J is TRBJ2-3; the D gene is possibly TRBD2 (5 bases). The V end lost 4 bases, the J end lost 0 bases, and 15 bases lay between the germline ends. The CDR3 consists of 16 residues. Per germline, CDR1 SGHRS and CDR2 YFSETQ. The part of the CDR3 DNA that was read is TGCGCCAGCAGCGCCTCCCAACTAGATAGCACAGATACG. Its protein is CASSASQLDSTDT. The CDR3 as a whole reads CASSASQLDSTDTQYF.